These T cell receptor beta chains were read from a single sample in a study of shared clonotypes between healthy human individuals. Assay used: immunoSEQ multiplex PCR; TCRdb lists only in-frame clones, some missing. The sample includes some 490,000 clones, around 73% of them seen just once. The material sequenced was PBMCs. All receptors derive from a woman in her thirties or forties in good health. Some clones in this sample may be carry-over from other donors' samples. Both conserved end residues are part of each CDR3. D genes are given only for firm matches. Part of the rows lack a size; the others show once, few, many or a class for expanded clones.

d_gene: NA
abundance: NA
j_gene: TRBJ1-4
v_gene: TRBV7-6
CDR3aa: CASSSTGLKLFF
CDR3nt: TGTGCCAGCAGCTCTACAGGGCTAAAACTGTTTTTT

d_gene: TRBD2
abundance: few
j_gene: TRBJ2-5
v_gene: TRBV11-2
CDR3aa: CASSQGLAGEGETQYF
CDR3nt: TGTGCCAGCAGCCAGGGACTAGCGGGAGAGGGTGAGACCCAGTACTTC

d_gene: TRBD2
abundance: NA
j_gene: TRBJ2-1
v_gene: TRBV7-2
CDR3aa: CASSLAAGALNEQFF
CDR3nt: TGTGCCAGCAGCTTAGCTGCGGGAGCTTTAAATGAGCAGTTCTTC

d_gene: NA
abundance: NA
j_gene: TRBJ2-3
v_gene: TRBV19
CDR3aa: CASSMRANTQYF
CDR3nt: TGTGCCAGTAGTATGCGGGCGAATACGCAGTATTTT

d_gene: NA
abundance: NA
j_gene: TRBJ2-2
v_gene: TRBV5-4
CDR3aa: CASFAGLNAGELFF
CDR3nt: TGTGCCAGCTTTGCGGGACTCAACGCCGGGGAGCTGTTTTTT

d_gene: NA
abundance: NA
j_gene: TRBJ2-1
v_gene: TRBV27
CDR3aa: CASSIDLGEQFF
CDR3nt: TGTGCCAGCAGTATTGATCTGGGTGAGCAGTTCTTC

d_gene: NA
abundance: NA
j_gene: TRBJ2-7
v_gene: TRBV7-9
CDR3aa: CASSLSRSYEQYF
CDR3nt: TGTGCCAGCAGCTTGTCGAGGTCCTACGAGCAGTACTTC

d_gene: NA
abundance: NA
j_gene: TRBJ2-7
v_gene: TRBV28
CDR3aa: CASSFLATPGEQYF
CDR3nt: TGTGCCAGCAGTTTCCTAGCGACCCCCGGCGAGCAGTACTTC

d_gene: TRBD1
abundance: NA
j_gene: TRBJ1-5
v_gene: TRBV19
CDR3aa: CASSVSGTGEGNQPQHF
CDR3nt: TGTGCCAGTAGTGTCTCCGGGACAGGGGAGGGCAATCAGCCCCAGCATTTT

d_gene: TRBD2
abundance: NA
j_gene: TRBJ2-7
v_gene: TRBV10-3
CDR3aa: CAIKGAGESYEQYF
CDR3nt: TGTGCCATCAAAGGTGCGGGAGAGTCCTACGAGCAGTACTTC

d_gene: NA
abundance: NA
j_gene: TRBJ1-1
v_gene: TRBV7-2
CDR3aa: CASRRTAMNTEAFF
CDR3nt: TGTGCCAGCAGGCGGACGGCCATGAACACTGAAGCTTTCTTT

d_gene: NA
abundance: NA
j_gene: TRBJ2-6
v_gene: TRBV6-6
CDR3aa: CASSLTGFGANVLTF
CDR3nt: TGTGCCAGCAGCCTAACAGGGTTCGGGGCCAACGTCCTGACTTTC

d_gene: TRBD2
abundance: NA
j_gene: TRBJ2-2
v_gene: TRBV11-3
CDR3aa: CASSSTMTSGRAGELFF
CDR3nt: TGTGCCAGCAGCTCAACCATGACTAGCGGGAGGGCCGGGGAGCTGTTTTTT

d_gene: TRBD2
abundance: NA
j_gene: TRBJ2-3
v_gene: TRBV2
CDR3aa: CANLAGVGTDTQYF
CDR3nt: TGTGCCAACTTAGCGGGAGTTGGGACAGATACGCAGTATTTT

d_gene: TRBD1
abundance: few
j_gene: TRBJ1-1
v_gene: TRBV30
CDR3aa: CAWAHRGRNTEAFF
CDR3nt: TGTGCCTGGGCCCACAGGGGGCGGAACACTGAAGCTTTCTTT

d_gene: TRBD1
abundance: NA
j_gene: TRBJ2-5
v_gene: TRBV15
CDR3aa: CATSLRGQETQYF
CDR3nt: TGTGCCACCAGCCTCAGGGGGCAAGAGACCCAGTACTTC

d_gene: NA
abundance: NA
j_gene: TRBJ2-3
v_gene: TRBV21-1
CDR3aa: CASSAASEEGTDTQYF
CDR3nt: TGTGCCAGCAGCGCGGCCAGCGAAGAAGGTACAGATACGCAGTATTTT

d_gene: TRBD1
abundance: NA
j_gene: TRBJ2-1
v_gene: TRBV10-1
CDR3aa: CASSRDRGREQFF
CDR3nt: TGCGCCAGCAGCCGGGACAGGGGGCGTGAGCAGTTCTTC

d_gene: NA
abundance: many
j_gene: TRBJ2-3
v_gene: TRBV11-2
CDR3aa: CASSLLGAGTPDTQYF
CDR3nt: TGTGCCAGCAGCTTATTAGGGGCGGGAACCCCAGATACGCAGTATTTT

d_gene: NA
abundance: NA
j_gene: TRBJ1-1
v_gene: TRBV4-3
CDR3aa: CASSQSRAGTEAFF
CDR3nt: TGCGCCAGCAGCCAATCACGGGCTGGCACTGAAGCTTTCTTT

d_gene: NA
abundance: NA
j_gene: TRBJ2-1
v_gene: TRBV5-1
CDR3aa: CASSLGGRYNEQFF
CDR3nt: TGCGCCAGCAGCTTGGGAGGGAGGTACAATGAGCAGTTCTTC

d_gene: NA
abundance: NA
j_gene: TRBJ2-5
v_gene: TRBV5-1
CDR3aa: CASSLGDTQETQYF
CDR3nt: TGCGCCAGCAGCTTGGGGGACACCCAAGAGACCCAGTACTTC

d_gene: TRBD2
abundance: NA
j_gene: TRBJ2-1
v_gene: TRBV5-1
CDR3aa: CASRQTSGGSSYNEQFF
CDR3nt: TGCGCCAGCAGACAGACTAGCGGGGGAAGCTCCTACAATGAGCAGTTCTTC

d_gene: TRBD2
abundance: NA
j_gene: TRBJ2-5
v_gene: TRBV2
CDR3aa: CASSPQAGGPWQETQYF
CDR3nt: TGTGCCAGCAGTCCCCAAGCGGGAGGGCCTTGGCAAGAGACCCAGTACTTC

d_gene: NA
abundance: NA
j_gene: TRBJ2-2
v_gene: TRBV6-5
CDR3aa: CASSYVPSTGELFF
CDR3nt: TGTGCCAGCAGTTACGTCCCATCCACCGGGGAGCTGTTTTTT

d_gene: TRBD1
abundance: NA
j_gene: TRBJ2-7
v_gene: TRBV7-3
CDR3aa: CASSRDRDYEQYF
CDR3nt: TGTGCCAGCAGCCGGGACAGGGACTACGAGCAGTACTTC

d_gene: NA
abundance: NA
j_gene: TRBJ2-1
v_gene: TRBV7-3
CDR3aa: CASSLIPTRGGENEQFF
CDR3nt: TGTGCCAGCAGCTTAATTCCCACTAGGGGAGGTGAGAATGAGCAGTTCTTC

d_gene: TRBD1
abundance: NA
j_gene: TRBJ1-1
v_gene: TRBV28
CDR3aa: CASSLWGQGGVNTEAFF
CDR3nt: TGTGCCAGCAGTTTATGGGGACAGGGAGGCGTGAACACTGAAGCTTTCTTT

d_gene: NA
abundance: NA
j_gene: TRBJ1-5
v_gene: TRBV27
CDR3aa: CASSFTGRGQPQHF
CDR3nt: TGTGCCAGCAGCTTTACAGGGAGAGGACAGCCCCAACATTTT

d_gene: TRBD1
abundance: NA
j_gene: TRBJ2-5
v_gene: TRBV29-1
CDR3aa: CSVEYRYRGVQETQYF
CDR3nt: TGCAGCGTTGAATATAGGTACAGGGGGGTCCAAGAGACCCAGTACTTC

d_gene: NA
abundance: NA
j_gene: TRBJ1-1
v_gene: TRBV7-8
CDR3aa: CASSLGLVEGNTEAFF
CDR3nt: TGTGCCAGCAGCTTAGGATTAGTGGAGGGGAACACTGAAGCTTTCTTT

d_gene: NA
abundance: NA
j_gene: TRBJ1-4
v_gene: TRBV2
CDR3aa: CASKEYVGSNEKLFF
CDR3nt: TGTGCCAGCAAAGAGTATGTCGGTTCTAATGAAAAACTGTTTTTT

d_gene: NA
abundance: NA
j_gene: TRBJ2-3
v_gene: TRBV14
CDR3aa: CASSAVGGLEDTQYF
CDR3nt: TGTGCCAGCAGCGCGGTGGGCGGGTTGGAGGATACGCAGTATTTT

d_gene: NA
abundance: once
j_gene: TRBJ2-5
v_gene: TRBV5-1
CDR3aa: CASSEAGETQYF
CDR3nt: TGCGCCAGCAGCGAAGCGGGCGAGACCCAGTACTTC